The T cell receptor beta chain described here comes from a study of T cell changes during pregnancy in multiple sclerosis (dated by TCRdb to the late 2010s). In terms of the full investigation: The study looked at changes in the T cell repertoire across pregnancy in women with multiple sclerosis.

Sequences WSHSY (CDR1) and SAAADI (CDR2) are obtained from the germline V gene. Including cysteine and phenylalanine, the CDR3 has 16 amino acids. Left in the record is the CDR3 DNA by itself, 48 bases read in frame from the first base. Trimming leaves V shorter by 2 bases and J shorter by 4 bases, with the junction holding 10 bases beyond the gene matches. With respect to this clone: Its antigen specificity is not known. No much larger clone is present one base from it, and per-base qualities are unavailable.

Receptor amplification or capture employed the immunoSEQ multiplex PCR assay. TCRdb took over this immuneACCESS table, retaining in-frame rearrangements with V and J assigned. Such tables are incomplete; in checked studies, under half of the missing clones stem from an unresolved V gene, and the remainder is unexplained. The sample records approximately 100,000 clones, 85% to 95% of which are singletons. The ten largest clones represent 1.6% of the sample. The TCR comes from a female donor with multiple sclerosis, enrolled in a pregnancy study. The material was peripheral blood, obtained after pregnancy. Recombination connected TRBV10-2 to TRBJ2-7; 8 middle bases align to TRBD1. The nucleotides read TGCGCCAGCAGTGAGCGAAGGTTGGACAGGGCGTACGAGCAGTACTTC. Translated, this is CASSERRLDRAYEQYF.